This T cell receptor beta chain stems from a study of T cells after yellow fever vaccination. The study's findings and limits: After the booster, about 95% of CD4 and around nine tenths of CD8 primary-response clones were re-detected.

Between the trimmed V and J ends, which lost 0 bases and 9 bases, there was a span of 12 bases. The germline CDR1 and CDR2 sequences are SGHDT and YYEEEE. The CDR3 covers 13 residues. This clonotype has only a few counts. What it binds is unknown. TCRdb processed the 5' RACE reads anew with MiXCR; each CDR3 protein has one entry. The repertoire consists of hundreds of thousands of distinct CDR3 sequences, with under 15% occurring once and the leading ten covering roughly 3.1%. This TCR was recovered from a man aged 18-30 years who received the YFV17D yellow fever vaccine. The source material was CD4+ T cells sorted from PBMCs, sampled 15 days after the yellow fever booster vaccination. The chain combines TRBV5-6 with TRBJ2-5; perhaps TRBD2 as D (6 bases). The CDR3 region is CASSLVLGGPQYF. CDR3 sequence (DNA): TGTGCCAGCAGCTTGGTTCTGGGGGGACCCCAGTACTTC.